Listed below are T cell receptor beta chains from one sample, sequenced in a study of blood T cell repertoires in COVID-19. Clones were sequenced by immunoSEQ multiplex PCR, and TCRdb holds only the in-frame ones, with some missing. The sample carries 120,000 or so clones, 80% recorded once. The sequenced sample was peripheral blood. Every receptor here comes from a human donor in a cohort sampled during active COVID-19. CDR3s include the opening cysteine and the closing phenylalanine or tryptophan. The order of the fields is V gene, D gene, J gene, clone size, CDR3 DNA, CDR3 protein. A D gene is named only where the DNA matches it firmly. Some rows have no size entry. The others give once, few or many, or a class for an expanded clone.

V: TRBV28
D: .
J: TRBJ1-2
size: once
DNA: TGTGCCAGCAGTTCCCGGACGGGAAACTATGGCTACACCTTC
CDR3: CASSSRTGNYGYTF

V: TRBV19
D: .
J: TRBJ2-7
size: .
DNA: TGTGCCAGTAGTATCCGAGGGCGGGGTGGTAAGGACGAGCAGTACTTC
CDR3: CASSIRGRGGKDEQYF

V: TRBV5-1
D: TRBD1
J: TRBJ2-4
size: few
DNA: TGCGCCAGCAGCTTGGGACAGGGTCTAGCCAAAAACATTCAGTACTTC
CDR3: CASSLGQGLAKNIQYF

V: TRBV7-9
D: .
J: TRBJ1-1
size: many
DNA: TGTGCCAGCAGCTTCGTCTTACAGGGAACTGAAGCTTTCTTT
CDR3: CASSFVLQGTEAFF

V: TRBV6-2/TRBV6-3
D: TRBD2
J: TRBJ2-1
size: .
DNA: TGTGCCAGCAGCCCTGGGACTAGCGGACTTACCGCGCCTTACAATGAGCAGTTCTTC
CDR3: CASSPGTSGLTAPYNEQFF

V: TRBV6-1
D: .
J: TRBJ2-5
size: once
DNA: TGTGCCAGCAGTGAAGCCGAGGACCCGGAGCGGGAGACCCAGTACTTC
CDR3: CASSEAEDPERETQYF

V: TRBV29-1
D: .
J: TRBJ1-1
size: .
DNA: TGCAGCGTTACGGGGGGAGACACTGAAGCTTTCTTT
CDR3: CSVTGGDTEAFF

V: TRBV7-9
D: TRBD1
J: TRBJ1-4
size: .
DNA: TGTGCCAGCAGCTTGGGACAGGGTATTGAAAAACTGTTTTTT
CDR3: CASSLGQGIEKLFF

V: TRBV19
D: .
J: TRBJ1-2
size: .
DNA: TGTGCCAGTAGTATCCCAAGGACAGCCTATGGCTACACCTTC
CDR3: CASSIPRTAYGYTF

V: TRBV18
D: TRBD1
J: TRBJ1-1
size: once
DNA: TGTGCCAGCTCGCCGGGGACAGTTGGGAACACTGAAGCTTTCTTT
CDR3: CASSPGTVGNTEAFF

V: TRBV12-5
D: TRBD2
J: TRBJ2-1
size: .
DNA: TGTGCTAGTGCAGGCGGGGGCAATGAGCAGTTCTTC
CDR3: CASAGGGNEQFF

V: TRBV4-3
D: .
J: TRBJ2-3
size: .
DNA: TGCGCCAGCAGCCAAGGTCTAGTAAGCACAGATACGCAGTATTTT
CDR3: CASSQGLVSTDTQYF

V: TRBV27
D: TRBD1
J: TRBJ1-2
size: .
DNA: TGTGCCAGCAGCTTCAGAGGGACAGTCCGGGACTATGGCTACACCTTC
CDR3: CASSFRGTVRDYGYTF

V: TRBV20-1
D: .
J: TRBJ1-5
size: .
DNA: TGCAGTGCTAGTCGGGGGGGGGACGGTCAGCCCCAGCATTTT
CDR3: CSASRGGDGQPQHF

V: TRBV7-3
D: .
J: TRBJ2-2
size: .
DNA: TGTGCCAGCAGCCAAAACTCTAGAACCGGGGAGCTGTTTTTT
CDR3: CASSQNSRTGELFF

V: TRBV7-9
D: TRBD1
J: TRBJ1-2
size: .
DNA: TGTGCCAGCAGCCGCCCGGGACAGGAGAAAGTCGAGCGTGGCTACACCTTC
CDR3: CASSRPGQEKVERGYTF